The subject of this entry is one TCR beta chain. This record belongs to a study of T cells in Graves' hyperthyroidism and ophthalmopathy. Amplified regions were TCR beta CDR3 sequences from RNA transcripts. The HTBI primer set drove a first-round RT-PCR of the TCR CDR3. MiXCR was run by TCRdb on the multiplex PCR reads, yielding one entry per CDR3 protein. The table records 490,000 or so distinct CDR3 sequences, about 22% of them present only once. The CDR3 runs to 11 residues. Germline CDR1 is SGHDT and CDR2 is YYEEEE. V was trimmed by 0 bases and J by 9 bases, leaving 6 bases between them. This TCR was recovered from a woman in her 70s with Graves' ophthalmopathy. The sequenced material came from blood. The chain is built from TRBV5-6 and TRBJ1-2; D is undetermined. CDR3 residues: CASSLGLSYTF. The CDR3 bases are TGTGCCAGCAGCTTGGGCTTGAGCTACACCTTC.